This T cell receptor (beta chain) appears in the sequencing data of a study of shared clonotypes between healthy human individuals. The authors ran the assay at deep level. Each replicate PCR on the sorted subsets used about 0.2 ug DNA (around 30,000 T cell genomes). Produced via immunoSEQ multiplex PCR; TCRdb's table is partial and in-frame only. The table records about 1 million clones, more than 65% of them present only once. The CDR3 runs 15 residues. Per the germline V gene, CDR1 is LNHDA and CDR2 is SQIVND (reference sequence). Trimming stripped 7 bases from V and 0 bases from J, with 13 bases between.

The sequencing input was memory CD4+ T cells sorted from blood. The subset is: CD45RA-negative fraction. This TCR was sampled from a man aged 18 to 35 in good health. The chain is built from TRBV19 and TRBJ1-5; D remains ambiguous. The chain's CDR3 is CASIARQNSNQPQHF. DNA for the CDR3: TGTGCCAGTATAGCTAGGCAGAATAGCAATCAGCCCCAGCATTTT. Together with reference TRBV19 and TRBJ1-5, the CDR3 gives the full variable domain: DGGITQSPKYLFRKEGQNVTLSCEQNLNHDAMYWYRQDPGQGLRLIYYSQIVNDFQKGDIAEGYSVSREKKESFPLTVTSAQKNPTAFYLCASIARQNSNQPQHFGDGTRLSIL.